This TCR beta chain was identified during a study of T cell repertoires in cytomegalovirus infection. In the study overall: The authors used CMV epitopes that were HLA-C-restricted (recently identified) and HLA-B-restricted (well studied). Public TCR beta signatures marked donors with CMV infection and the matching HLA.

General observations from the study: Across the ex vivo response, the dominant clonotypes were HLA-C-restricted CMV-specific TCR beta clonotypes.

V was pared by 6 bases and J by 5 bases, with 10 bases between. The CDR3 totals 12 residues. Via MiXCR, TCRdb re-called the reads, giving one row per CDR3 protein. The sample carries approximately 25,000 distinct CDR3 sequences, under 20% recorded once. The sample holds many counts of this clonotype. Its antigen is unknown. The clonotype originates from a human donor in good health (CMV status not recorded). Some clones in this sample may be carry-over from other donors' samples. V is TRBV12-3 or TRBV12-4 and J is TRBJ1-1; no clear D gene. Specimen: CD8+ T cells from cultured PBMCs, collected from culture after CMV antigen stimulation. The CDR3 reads CASRAWGTEAFF. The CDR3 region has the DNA TGTGCCAGCAGGGCGTGGGGTACTGAAGCTTTCTTT.